One and the same sample provided the 18 T cell receptor beta chains below, sequenced in a study of T cell changes during pregnancy in multiple sclerosis (dated by TCRdb to the late 2010s). Libraries were made using the immunoSEQ multiplex PCR assay. Here the immuneACCESS table is served through TCRdb, limited to in-frame sequences with V and J called. Missing clones are a known gap in these copies; in checked studies unresolved V genes cover under half, and the rest lacks a known reason. The sample data list 40,000 to 55,000 clones, and over 85% of these were observed just once. Jointly, the top ten make up roughly 0.36% of the sample. The sample consisted of CD4+ T cells from peripheral blood mononuclear cells, taken before pregnancy. All receptors come from a female donor with multiple sclerosis, enrolled in a pregnancy study.

This chain connects TRBV2 to TRBJ2-1; tentatively, D is TRBD2 (5 bases). Trimming took off 5 bases at V and 0 bases at J, with 11 bases between the two ends. This CDR3 is 15 amino acids long. Germline values: CDR1 SNHLY, CDR2 FYNNEI. The CDR3 loop is CASSPTTSSYNEQFF. The CDR3 bases are TGTGCCAGCAGTCCGACTACGAGCTCCTACAATGAGCAGTTCTTC.

The V call is TRBV29-1, the J call TRBJ2-3, with 12 bases lining up with TRBD2. The length of the CDR3 is 15 residues. J was trimmed by 4 bases and V by 4 bases; bases with no gene match: 6. Germline V gene data show CDR1 as SQVTM and CDR2 as ANQGSEA. This CDR3 is CSVGTSGIGADTQYF. CDR3 coding DNA: TGCAGCGTTGGGACTAGCGGGATAGGGGCAGATACGCAGTATTTT.

J is TRBJ1-1 and V is TRBV14; possible D gene TRBD1, 6 bases. Trimming pared 7 bases from V and 1 base from J, leaving 19 bases between. The CDR3 consists of 16 residues. Germline V lookup: CDR1 SGHDN, CDR2 FVKESK. CDR3 DNA: TGTGCCAGCAACCCACCCCGTACAGGGTGGAACACTGAAGCTTTCTTT. It specifies CASNPPRTGWNTEAFF.

J is TRBJ1-1 and V is TRBV6-1, with D tentatively TRBD1 (5 bases). V lost 8 bases and J 6 bases, leaving 16 bases between the germline ends. Germline CDR1 reads MNHNS; CDR2 reads SASEGT. The CDR3 runs to 13 residues. The CDR3 region has the DNA TGTGCCAGCCACCCTCGACGGGGGTCTGAAGCTTTCTTT. Its translation is CASHPRRGSEAFF.

This clone appeared a single time. The chain recombines TRBV19 with TRBJ2-3, with a tentative D call TRBD1 (6 bases). Germline values: CDR1 LNHDA, CDR2 SQIVND (reference sequence). Trimming cost V 4 bases and J 4 bases, with 9 bases left between them. CDR3 length: 13 amino acids. The DNA of the CDR3 is TGTGCCAGTAGTAGGGGGCTGGCAGATACGCAGTATTTT. Translation gives CASSRGLADTQYF. Full variable domain (outside the CDR3, taken from reference TRBV19 and TRBJ2-3): DGGITQSPKYLFRKEGQNVTLSCEQNLNHDAMYWYRQDPGQGLRLIYYSQIVNDFQKGDIAEGYSVSREKKESFPLTVTSAQKNPTAFYLCASSRGLADTQYFGPGTRLTVL.

The rearrangement joins TRBV28 to TRBJ2-1; D gene uncertain. This CDR3 comprises 17 residues. The ends were cut back, 1 base at V and 3 bases at J, with 16 bases in the middle. CDR1 MDHEN and CDR2 SYDVKM come from the germline V gene. CDR3 amino acids: CASSLSSTTYYYNEQFF. Written as DNA, the CDR3 is TGTGCCAGCAGTTTATCTTCGACGACCTACTACTACAATGAGCAGTTCTTC.

J is TRBJ1-5 and V is TRBV2, with 7 positions matching TRBD1. Germline loops: CDR1 SNHLY, CDR2 FYNNEI. This CDR3 region has 14 residues. V gave up 2 bases and J gave up 5 bases; unmatched junction bases: 3. The CDR3 nucleotides read TGTGCCAGCAGTGAAATCCAGGGGGATCAGCCCCAGCATTTT. It specifies CASSEIQGDQPQHF.

The V call is TRBV27, the J call TRBJ2-7; TRBD1 agrees at 9 bases. Germline V gives CDR1 MNHEY, CDR2 SMNVEV (reference sequence). The CDR3 is 12 residues long. V shed 7 bases and J 6 bases; nucleotides not matched to a gene: 4. The CDR3: CASKQGAGEQYF. In DNA, the CDR3 is TGTGCCAGCAAACAGGGGGCCGGCGAGCAGTACTTC.

This chain connects TRBV5-1 to TRBJ2-3; 8 bases agree with TRBD2. V was pared by 0 bases and J by 3 bases, with 9 bases of the junction left unmatched. Germline CDR1 SGHRS, CDR2 YFSETQ. CDR3 size: 17 residues. The CDR3 is CASSLVGTSITTDTQYF. The CDR3 DNA follows: TGCGCCAGCAGCTTGGTTGGGACTAGTATTACTACAGATACGCAGTATTTT.

The chain couples TRBV4-3 to TRBJ1-5; no reliable D call. The CDR3 spans 15 residues. The V end lost 0 bases, the J end lost 0 bases, and 6 bases lay between the germline ends. Germline CDR1 and CDR2: LGHNA and YSLEER. The DNA of the CDR3 is TGCGCCAGCAGCCAAGAAGCGGGTAGCAATCAGCCCCAGCATTTT. Residues: CASSQEAGSNQPQHF.

The chain uses TRBV5-4 and TRBJ2-2; 7 bases agree with TRBD2. Germline assignment: CDR1 SGHNT and CDR2 YYREEE (reference sequence). Unmatched junction bases numbered 2, after V lost 3 bases and J lost 6 bases. The length of the CDR3 is 13 residues. The CDR3 bases are TGTGCCAGCAGCTCGACTAGCCCCGGGGAGCTGTTTTTT. This encodes CASSSTSPGELFF.

This clone was seen a handful of times. J is TRBJ2-7 and V is TRBV28; TRBD2 is a possible D gene (5 bases). Trimming shortened V by 5 bases and J by 1 base, and 18 bases separated the two germline ends. CDR1 is MDHEN, CDR2 SYDVKM, per germline. This CDR3 is 16 amino acids long. Written as DNA, the CDR3 is TGTGCCAGCAGTCCCACCCCCGGACGGAGGTCCTACGAGCAGTACTTC. This encodes CASSPTPGRRSYEQYF.

The chain joins TRBV9 to TRBJ2-5; possibly TRBD2 for D (6 bases). The CDR3 covers 16 residues. The V and J ends lost 3 bases and 0 bases respectively, with 15 bases between them. Germline loops: CDR1 SGDLS, CDR2 YYNGEE. The CDR3 sequence is CASSGGSGPYQETQYF. CDR3 nucleotide sequence: TGTGCCAGCAGCGGGGGTAGCGGACCGTACCAAGAGACCCAGTACTTC.

The CDR3 DNA reads TGTGCCCTGAACCGGGGGTCGAATCAGCCCCAGCATTTT. Translating gives CALNRGSNQPQHF. The chain carries TRBV6-4 and TRBJ1-5, with D tentatively TRBD1 (5 bases). The CDR3 covers 13 residues. Germline assignment: CDR1 MRHNA and CDR2 SNTAGT. V was pared by 11 bases and J by 4 bases, with 15 bases between.

The chain joins TRBV19 to TRBJ1-5; D may be TRBD1 (6 bases). Between the trimmed V and J ends, which lost 4 bases and 2 bases, there was a span of 9 bases. Germline CDR1 and CDR2: LNHDA and SQIVND (reference sequence). This CDR3 has 14 residues. The CDR3 DNA reads TGTGCCAGTAGTAGGGCAGGGGGCAATCAGCCCCAGCATTTT. This translates into CASSRAGGNQPQHF.

This sequence joins TRBV18 and TRBJ2-2, with D perhaps TRBD1 (5 bases). V lost 3 bases to trimming and J lost 3 bases, with 17 bases between them. CDR3 size: 17 residues. Germline V gene lookup returns CDR1 KGHSH and CDR2 LQKENI. The CDR3 reads CASSPFVGQADTGELFF. The DNA of the CDR3 is TGTGCCAGCTCACCTTTCGTGGGGCAGGCCGACACCGGGGAGCTGTTTTTT. The variable domain in full, with the rest retrieved from reference TRBV18 and TRBJ2-2, is NAGVMQNPRHLVRRRGQEARLRCSPMKGHSHVYWYRQLPEEGLKFMVYLQKENIIDESGMPKERFSAEFPKEGPSILRIQQVVRGDSAAYFCASSPFVGQADTGELFFGEGSRLTVL.

J is TRBJ1-3 and V is TRBV6-1, with D possibly being TRBD1 (5 bases). V was shortened by 3 bases and J by 4 bases, with 16 bases between the two germline ends. CDR3 length: 16 residues. In germline, CDR1 is MNHNS, CDR2 SASEGT. The CDR3 sequence is CASSERGRGRGNTIYF. Written as DNA, the CDR3 is TGTGCCAGCAGTGAGCGGGGCCGGGGACGGGGAAACACCATATATTTT.

This chain uses TRBV25-1 with TRBJ1-1; 7 nucleotides match TRBD1. The germline V gene encodes CDR1 MGHDK and CDR2 SYGVNS. The junction had 7 bases not matched to a gene; V was cut back by 4 bases and J by 2 bases. The CDR3 covers 15 residues. The CDR3 DNA is TGTGCCAGCAGTGCATGGACAGGAGTCAACACTGAAGCTTTCTTT. The encoded protein is CASSAWTGVNTEAFF.